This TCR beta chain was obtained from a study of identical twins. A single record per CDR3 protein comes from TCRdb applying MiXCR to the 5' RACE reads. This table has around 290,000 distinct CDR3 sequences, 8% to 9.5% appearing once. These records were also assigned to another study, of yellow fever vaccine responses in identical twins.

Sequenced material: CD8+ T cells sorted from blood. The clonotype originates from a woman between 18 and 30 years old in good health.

The CDR3 sequence is CSVELPAGGEETQYF. The CDR3 bases are TGCAGCGTTGAACTCCCGGCAGGGGGCGAAGAGACCCAGTACTTC. The chain links TRBV29-1 to TRBJ2-5, with 8 nucleotides matching TRBD1. The length of the CDR3 is 15 residues. The V segment lost 2 bases and the J segment 3 bases; nucleotides outside the gene matches: 8. Per germline, CDR1 SQVTM and CDR2 ANQGSEA.